Listed below are T cell receptor beta chains from one sample, sequenced in a study of CD8 T cells in Susac syndrome. From the immunoSEQ multiplex PCR reads, TCRdb called clonotypes with MiXCR, one entry per CDR3 protein. The sample has fewer than 200,000 distinct CDR3 sequences; roughly 95% are singletons. Sequencing was carried out using CD8+ T cells from PBMCs. Source of these receptors: a human donor with multiple sclerosis. Each CDR3 is given with its conserved first and last residue. Each record gives: V gene, J gene, D gene, clone size, CDR3 DNA, CDR3 protein. D genes are given only for firm matches. Expanded clones get a size class; other rows say once, few or many, or leave the size out.

v_call: TRBV27
j_call: TRBJ1-5
d_call: TRBD1
clone_size: NA
cdr3_nt: TGTGCCAGCAGTCTCGGGACAGGGGTTCAGCCCCAGCATTTT
cdr3_aa: CASSLGTGVQPQHF

v_call: TRBV9
j_call: TRBJ2-5
d_call: NA
clone_size: NA
cdr3_nt: TGTGCCAGCTCCGCAGGAGGGATGGAGACCCAGTACTTC
cdr3_aa: CASSAGGMETQYF

v_call: TRBV27
j_call: TRBJ2-1
d_call: NA
clone_size: NA
cdr3_nt: TGTGCCAGCAGTTTATCCGTCGGGACCTACAATGAGCAGTTCTTC
cdr3_aa: CASSLSVGTYNEQFF

v_call: TRBV6-5
j_call: TRBJ2-5
d_call: TRBD1
clone_size: NA
cdr3_nt: TGTGCCAGCAGTTACCGATGGACAGGGAAAGAGACCCAGTACTTC
cdr3_aa: CASSYRWTGKETQYF

v_call: TRBV14
j_call: TRBJ2-5
d_call: NA
clone_size: NA
cdr3_nt: TGTGCCAGCAGCCAAGCGACCGGGGGCGAGTACTTC
cdr3_aa: CASSQATGGEYF

v_call: TRBV20-1
j_call: TRBJ2-3
d_call: TRBD2
clone_size: NA
cdr3_nt: TGCAGTGCCTCAACAACGGGGGGAAGGACAGATACGCAGTATTTT
cdr3_aa: CSASTTGGRTDTQYF

v_call: TRBV9
j_call: TRBJ2-7
d_call: NA
clone_size: NA
cdr3_nt: TGTGCCAGCAGCGTAGGATGGCGCGGTATCTACGAGCAGTACTTC
cdr3_aa: CASSVGWRGIYEQYF

v_call: TRBV14
j_call: TRBJ2-1
d_call: TRBD1
clone_size: once
cdr3_nt: TGTGCCAGTAAGGGACAGGGTTCCTACAATGAGCAGTTCTTC
cdr3_aa: CASKGQGSYNEQFF

v_call: TRBV2
j_call: TRBJ1-2
d_call: NA
clone_size: once
cdr3_nt: TGTGCCAGACGGGACGGATACTATGGCTACACCTTC
cdr3_aa: CARRDGYYGYTF

v_call: TRBV9
j_call: TRBJ2-3
d_call: NA
clone_size: NA
cdr3_nt: TGTGCCAGCAGCGTAGCCCCGACTGCAGATACGCAGTATTTT
cdr3_aa: CASSVAPTADTQYF